This T cell receptor (beta chain) was identified in a study of CD8+ T cells in alopecia areata. Overall study results and limits: Possibly because of HLA-related factors, TCR sharing was less clear across patients than in mice.

Regarding this clone: Its antigen is still unknown.

This CDR3 region has 14 residues. The V and J ends lost 2 bases and 4 bases respectively, with 9 bases between them. Germline V CDR1 and CDR2: LNHNV, YYDKDF (reference sequence). RNA extraction and reverse transcription yielded cDNA as sequencing template. TCRdb's table, derived via immunoSEQ multiplex PCR, lists solely in-frame clones and lacks some. There are approximately 59,000 clones in the sample; 45% to 55% occur only once, and 17% lies in the top ten. The J gene is TRBJ2-1, the V gene TRBV15; a weak D match, TRBD1 (5 bases). The TCR was taken from a human donor with alopecia areata. Source: CD8+ T cells sorted from blood, taken at week 0. For the CDR3, the DNA is TGTGCCACCAGCAGAACCCGACAGTACAATGAGCAGTTCTTC. Its translation is CATSRTRQYNEQFF.